This T cell receptor beta chain was captured in a study of blood T cell repertoires in COVID-19. The wider study: COVID-19 samples collected from the United States, Italy and Spain covered acute and convalescent phases. In each case, the material was cDNA or gDNA derived from T cells, B-cell-depleted T cells, or PBMCs.

The CDR3 runs 11 residues. Deletions cut 6 bases from V and 6 bases from J, with 9 bases between. In germline, CDR1 is MNHEY, CDR2 SVGAGI. Original processing notes: Scientists estimated how many nucleated cells there were by amplifying reference gene primers. The table came from immunoSEQ multiplex PCR; TCRdb's copy has only in-frame clones and leaves some out. V, J and clone size are taken as reported in that table, and D and trimming were inferred from the DNA itself. This sample carries about 110,000 clones, 70% to 85% of them seen once, and the ten largest clones take under 0.95%. The chain has TRBV6-5 and TRBJ2-7; D is perhaps TRBD1 (5 bases). This TCR derives from a human donor with acute or convalescent COVID-19. The donor label of this sample is uncertain. The sequenced sample consisted of peripheral blood. CDR3 bases: TGTGCCAGCAGACGACAGAGCGAGCAGTACTTC. As protein: CASRRQSEQYF.